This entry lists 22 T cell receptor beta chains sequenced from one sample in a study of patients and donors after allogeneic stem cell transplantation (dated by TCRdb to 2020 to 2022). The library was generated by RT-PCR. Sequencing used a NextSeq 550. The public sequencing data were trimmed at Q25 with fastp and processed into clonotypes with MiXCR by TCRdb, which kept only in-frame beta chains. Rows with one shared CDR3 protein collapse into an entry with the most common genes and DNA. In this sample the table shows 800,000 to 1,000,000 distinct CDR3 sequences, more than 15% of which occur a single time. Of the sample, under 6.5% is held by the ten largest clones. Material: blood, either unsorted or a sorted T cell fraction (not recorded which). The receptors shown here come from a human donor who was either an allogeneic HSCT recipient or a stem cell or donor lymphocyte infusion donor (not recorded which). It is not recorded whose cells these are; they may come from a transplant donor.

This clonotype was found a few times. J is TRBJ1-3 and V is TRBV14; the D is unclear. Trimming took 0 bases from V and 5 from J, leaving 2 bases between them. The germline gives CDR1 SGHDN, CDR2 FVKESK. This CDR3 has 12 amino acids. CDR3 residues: CASSQERNTIYF. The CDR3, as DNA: TGTGCCAGCAGCCAAGAAAGAAACACCATATATTTT.

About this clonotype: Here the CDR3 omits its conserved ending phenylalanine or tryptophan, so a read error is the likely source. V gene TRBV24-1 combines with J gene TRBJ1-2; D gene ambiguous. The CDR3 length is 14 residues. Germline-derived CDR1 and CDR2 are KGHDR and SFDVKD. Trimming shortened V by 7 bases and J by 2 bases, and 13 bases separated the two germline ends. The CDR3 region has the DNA TGTGCCACCAGCCCCGGGAGTCCAAACTATGGCTACACCCTC. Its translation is CATSPGSPNYGYTL.

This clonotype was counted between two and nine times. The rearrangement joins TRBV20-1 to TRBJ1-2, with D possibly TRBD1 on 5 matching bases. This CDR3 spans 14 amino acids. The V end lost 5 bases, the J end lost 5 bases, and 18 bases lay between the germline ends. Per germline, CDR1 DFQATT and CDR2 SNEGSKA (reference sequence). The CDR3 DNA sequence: TGCAGTGCTCACGCGGCGGGGGAAGGGTATGGCTACACCTTC. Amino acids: CSAHAAGEGYGYTF.

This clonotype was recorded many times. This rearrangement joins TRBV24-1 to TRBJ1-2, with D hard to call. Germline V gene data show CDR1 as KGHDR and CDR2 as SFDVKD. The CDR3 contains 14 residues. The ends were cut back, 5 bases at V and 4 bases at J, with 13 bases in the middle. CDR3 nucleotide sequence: TGTGCCACCAGTGCCCCGGGCCGGGCCTATGGCTACACCTTC. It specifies CATSAPGRAYGYTF.

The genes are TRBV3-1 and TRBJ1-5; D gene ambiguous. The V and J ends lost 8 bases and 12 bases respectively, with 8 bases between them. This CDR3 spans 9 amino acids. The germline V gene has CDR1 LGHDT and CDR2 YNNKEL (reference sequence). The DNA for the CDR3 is TGTGCCAGCGGACCCCTCCAGCATTTT. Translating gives CASGPLQHF.

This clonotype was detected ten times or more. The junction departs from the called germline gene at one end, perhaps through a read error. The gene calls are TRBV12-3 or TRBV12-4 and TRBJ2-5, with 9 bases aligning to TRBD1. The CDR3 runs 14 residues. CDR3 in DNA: TGTGCCAGCAGCTTAGGACAGGGGCAAGAGACCCAGTACTTC. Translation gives CASSLGQGQETQYF.

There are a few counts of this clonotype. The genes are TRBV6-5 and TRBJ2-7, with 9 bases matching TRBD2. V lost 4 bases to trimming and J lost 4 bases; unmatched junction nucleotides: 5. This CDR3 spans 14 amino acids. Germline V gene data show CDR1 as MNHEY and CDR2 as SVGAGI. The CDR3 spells CASSWLAGAYEQYF. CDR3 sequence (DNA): TGTGCCAGCAGTTGGTTAGCGGGAGCTTACGAGCAGTACTTC.

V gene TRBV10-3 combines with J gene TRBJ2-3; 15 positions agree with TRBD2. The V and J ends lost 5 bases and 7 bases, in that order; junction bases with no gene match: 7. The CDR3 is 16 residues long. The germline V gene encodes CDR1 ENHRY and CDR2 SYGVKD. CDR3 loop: CAISKGLAGGLNTQYF. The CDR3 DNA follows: TGTGCCATCAGTAAGGGACTAGCGGGGGGTTTGAATACGCAGTATTTT.

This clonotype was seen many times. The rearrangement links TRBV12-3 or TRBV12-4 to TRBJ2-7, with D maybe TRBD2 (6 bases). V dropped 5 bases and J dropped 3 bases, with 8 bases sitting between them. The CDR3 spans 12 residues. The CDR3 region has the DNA TGTGCCAGCAGTCCGGACTACTACGAGCAGTACTTC. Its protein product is CASSPDYYEQYF.

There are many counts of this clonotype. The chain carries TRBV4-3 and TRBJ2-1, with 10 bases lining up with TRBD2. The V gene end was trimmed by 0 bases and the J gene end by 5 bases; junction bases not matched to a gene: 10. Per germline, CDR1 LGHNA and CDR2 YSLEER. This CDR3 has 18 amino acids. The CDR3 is CASSQDSRGTSANNEQFF. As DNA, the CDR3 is TGCGCCAGCAGCCAAGATTCGAGAGGGACTAGCGCTAACAATGAGCAGTTCTTC.

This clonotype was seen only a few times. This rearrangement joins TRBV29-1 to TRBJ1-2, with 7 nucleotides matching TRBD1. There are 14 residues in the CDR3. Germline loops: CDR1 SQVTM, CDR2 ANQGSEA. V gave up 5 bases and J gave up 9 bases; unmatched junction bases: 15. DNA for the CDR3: TGCAGCGTTCTTAGGCTAGACAGGGAGGATCGCTACACCTTC. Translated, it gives CSVLRLDREDRYTF.

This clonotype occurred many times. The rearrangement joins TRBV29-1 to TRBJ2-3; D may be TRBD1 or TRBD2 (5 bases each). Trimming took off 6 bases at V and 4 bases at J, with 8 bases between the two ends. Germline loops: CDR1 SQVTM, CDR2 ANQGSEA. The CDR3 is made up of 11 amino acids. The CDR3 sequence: CSVRGADTQYF. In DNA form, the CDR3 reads TGCAGCGTACGGGGCGCAGATACGCAGTATTTT.

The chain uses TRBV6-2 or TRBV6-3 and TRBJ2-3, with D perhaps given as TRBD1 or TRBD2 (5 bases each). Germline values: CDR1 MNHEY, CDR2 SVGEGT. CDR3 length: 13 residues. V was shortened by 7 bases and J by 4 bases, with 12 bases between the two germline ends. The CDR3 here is CASTPRGADTQYF. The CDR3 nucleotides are TGTGCCAGCACGCCACGGGGCGCAGATACGCAGTATTTT.

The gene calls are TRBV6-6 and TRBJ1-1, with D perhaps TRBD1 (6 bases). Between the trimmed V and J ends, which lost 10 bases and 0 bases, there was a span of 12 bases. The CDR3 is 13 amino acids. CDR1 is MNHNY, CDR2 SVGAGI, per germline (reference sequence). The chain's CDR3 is CAIGGMMNTEAFF. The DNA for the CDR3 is TGTGCCATCGGGGGCATGATGAACACTGAAGCTTTCTTT.

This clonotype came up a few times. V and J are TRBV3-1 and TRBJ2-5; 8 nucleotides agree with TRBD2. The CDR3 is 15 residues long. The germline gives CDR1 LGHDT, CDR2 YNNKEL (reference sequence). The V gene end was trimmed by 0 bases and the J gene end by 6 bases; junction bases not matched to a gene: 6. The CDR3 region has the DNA TGTGCCAGCAGCCAAGAGCGGGGGGCAGAACAGACCCAGTACTTC. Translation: CASSQERGAEQTQYF.

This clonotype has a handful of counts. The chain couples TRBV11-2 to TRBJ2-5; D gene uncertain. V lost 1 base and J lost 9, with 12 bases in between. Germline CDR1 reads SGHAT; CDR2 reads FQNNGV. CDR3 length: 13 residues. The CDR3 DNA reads TGTGCCAGCAGCTTAGGGGATGAAGTGCCCCAGTACTTC. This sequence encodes CASSLGDEVPQYF.

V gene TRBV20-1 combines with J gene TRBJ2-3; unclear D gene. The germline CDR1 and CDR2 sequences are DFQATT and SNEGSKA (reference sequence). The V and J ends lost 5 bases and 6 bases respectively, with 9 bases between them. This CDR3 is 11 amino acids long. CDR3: CSAPLADTQYF. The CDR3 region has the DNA TGCAGTGCTCCCTTGGCGGATACGCAGTATTTT.

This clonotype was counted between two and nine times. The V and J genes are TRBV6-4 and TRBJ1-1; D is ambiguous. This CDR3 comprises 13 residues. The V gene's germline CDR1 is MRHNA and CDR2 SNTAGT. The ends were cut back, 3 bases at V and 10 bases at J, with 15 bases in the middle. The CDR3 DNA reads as TGTGCCAGCAGTGATCTCCCAGGCTCACGAGCTTTCTTT. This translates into CASSDLPGSRAFF.

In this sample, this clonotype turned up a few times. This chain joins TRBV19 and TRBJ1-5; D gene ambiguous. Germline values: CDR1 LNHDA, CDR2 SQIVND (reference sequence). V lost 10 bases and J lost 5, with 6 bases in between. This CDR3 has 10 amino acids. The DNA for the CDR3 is TGTGCCACAGGTGATCAGCCCCAGCATTTT. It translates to CATGDQPQHF.

The CDR3: CSVRPRQGKNTIYF. The CDR3 coding sequence is TGCAGCGTTCGGCCGAGGCAGGGGAAGAACACCATATATTTT. The rearrangement joins TRBV29-1 to TRBJ1-3, with D possibly matching TRBD1 (6 bases). CDR1 is SQVTM and CDR2 is ANQGSEA in the germline V gene. V lost 5 bases and J 7 bases, leaving 18 bases between the germline ends. CDR3 length: 14 residues.

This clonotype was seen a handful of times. CDR3 bases: TGTGCCACCAGCAGAGATATAGGGGGGACCCAGTACTTC. As protein: CATSRDIGGTQYF. This rearrangement joins TRBV15 to TRBJ2-5; D is perhaps TRBD1 (6 bases). Germline V gene data show CDR1 as LNHNV and CDR2 as YYDKDF (reference sequence). The V and J ends lost 0 bases and 7 bases respectively, with 9 bases between them. The CDR3 contains 13 residues.

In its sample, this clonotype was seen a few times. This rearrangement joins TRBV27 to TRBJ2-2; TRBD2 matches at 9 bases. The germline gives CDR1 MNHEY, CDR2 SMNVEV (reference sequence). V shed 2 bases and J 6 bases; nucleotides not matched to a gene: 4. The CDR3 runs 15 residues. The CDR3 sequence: CASSLASGISGELFF. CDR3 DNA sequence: TGTGCCAGCAGTTTAGCTAGCGGGATATCCGGGGAGCTGTTTTTT.